This paragraph reports one TCR beta chain. Antigen unknown. RNA extraction and reverse transcription yielded cDNA as sequencing template. Generated by immunoSEQ multiplex PCR, the TCRdb table keeps only in-frame clones and is missing some. The sample includes around 300,000 clones, 45% to 70% of them seen just once. Indicated treatment: oral pan-JAK inhibitor, 5-10 mg twice daily. Researchers gathered lesional scalp punch biopsies and peripheral blood from patients with alopecia areata. Sorting separated CD4+ and CD8+ T cells out of PBMCs. The V gene's germline CDR1 is LNHDA and CDR2 SQIVND (reference sequence). Losses at the gene ends were 1 base for V and 6 bases for J; bases not matched to a gene: 5. The CDR3 extends over 16 amino acids. This sample was included in a study of CD8+ T cells in alopecia areata. Notes on the study in general: There were also resident alphabeta T cells of normal skin sequenced in scalp samples. Tofacitinib delivered significant drops in scalp clonality and in expanded CD8+ clones among the top 100.

The TCR originated in a human donor with alopecia areata. The chain carries TRBV19 and TRBJ2-1; 11 positions match TRBD1. The sample in question was CD4+ T cells sorted from blood, obtained around week 54, from a patient treated with tofacitinib. The CDR3 nucleotides are TGTGCCAGTAGTATAGTAGCGGGACAGGGGGTCAATGAGCAGTTCTTC. This codes for CASSIVAGQGVNEQFF. The variable domain in full, completed from reference TRBV19 and TRBJ2-1, reads DGGITQSPKYLFRKEGQNVTLSCEQNLNHDAMYWYRQDPGQGLRLIYYSQIVNDFQKGDIAEGYSVSREKKESFPLTVTSAQKNPTAFYLCASSIVAGQGVNEQFFGPGTRLTVL.